The present entry profiles one TCR beta chain with its context. In the original workflow: Counts of nucleated cells, estimated from reference gene primer amplification, were obtained. The table came from immunoSEQ multiplex PCR; TCRdb's copy has only in-frame clones and leaves some out. That table is the source of V, J and clone size, and D and trimming were worked out from the DNA. The sample includes under 300,000 clones, roughly 82% of them seen just once. This entry comes from a study of blood T cell repertoires in COVID-19. The CDR3 consists of 13 residues. V lost 4 bases to trimming and J lost 10 bases, with 16 bases between them. Germline V gene data show CDR1 as LGHDT and CDR2 as YNNKEL (reference sequence).

This rearrangement joins TRBV3-1 (or the pseudogene TRBV3-2) to TRBJ1-1, with D perhaps matching TRBD1 (6 bases). This clonotype was obtained from an older man with acute or convalescent COVID-19. The source material was peripheral blood. The CDR3: CASSPGGLFLAFF. CDR3 sequence (DNA): TGTGCCAGCAGCCCGGGGGGCCTTTTTTTAGCTTTCTTT.